The 7 T cell receptor beta chains given below trace back to one sample, sequenced in a study of T cell responses to AZD1222 COVID-19 vaccine. Data came from immunoSEQ multiplex PCR; TCRdb stores just in-frame clones and leaves some out. The table includes some 100,000 clones, 80% to 90% detected once. The source material was peripheral blood, sampled 28 days after the second AZD1222 dose. These receptors originate from an adult who received the AZD1222 COVID-19 vaccine.

The V and J genes are TRBV7-2 and TRBJ2-1; TRBD2 matches 9 bases. With 2 bases clipped from V and 9 bases from J, the junction kept 8 bases outside the gene matches. This CDR3 is built from 15 residues. The germline V gene has CDR1 SGHTA and CDR2 FQGNSA. The CDR3 nucleotides are TGTGCCAGCAGCTTATCAGGACTAGCGTCTACTGAGCAGTTCTTC. It yields the protein CASSLSGLASTEQFF.

This chain links TRBV2 with TRBJ2-5; tentatively, D is TRBD1 (6 bases). Germline V gives CDR1 SNHLY, CDR2 FYNNEI. The CDR3 length is 13 residues. V gave up 1 base and J gave up 7 bases, with 10 bases separating them. Written as DNA, the CDR3 is TGTGCCAGCAGTGAAGGGACAGTCGGGACCCAGTACTTC. It codes for CASSEGTVGTQYF.

In nucleotides, the CDR3 is TGTGCCAGCACCCCAGGGGCCCACTATAATTCACCCCTCCACTTT. It specifies CASTPGAHYNSPLHF. The chain is built from TRBV3-1 (or the pseudogene TRBV3-2) and TRBJ1-6, with a possible D match to TRBD1 (6 bases). The CDR3 spans 15 residues. The V gene lost 7 bases and the J gene lost 3 bases, with 13 bases spanning the gap. Germline CDR1 is LGHDT and CDR2 is YNNKEL (reference sequence).

The chain joins TRBV3-1 (or the pseudogene TRBV3-2) to TRBJ1-2, with 10 bases identical to TRBD1. CDR1 and CDR2 (germline): LGHDT, YNNKEL (reference sequence). Trimming cost V 4 bases and J 4 bases; bases outside gene matches: 6. The CDR3 covers 15 residues. The DNA for the CDR3 is TGTGCCAGCAGCCTACCGGGACAGGGGAGCTATGGCTACACCTTC. It yields the protein CASSLPGQGSYGYTF.

The chain links TRBV7-2 to TRBJ2-1, with 8 bases fitting TRBD2. This CDR3 contains 13 residues. The germline CDR1 and CDR2 sequences are SGHTA and FQGNSA. V dropped 3 bases and J dropped 7; count of bases not matched to a gene: 2. This chain's CDR3 is CASSFSGSNEQFF. For the CDR3, the DNA is TGTGCCAGCAGCTTCAGCGGGAGTAATGAGCAGTTCTTC.

In nucleotides, the CDR3 is TGTGCCAGCAGTGAAGGGACAGGGGAGAACACCGGGGAGCTGTTTTTT. This codes for CASSEGTGENTGELFF. The V gene is TRBV2, the J gene TRBJ2-2; 9 bases match TRBD1. The CDR3 runs to 16 residues. CDR1 SNHLY and CDR2 FYNNEI come from the germline V gene. With V trimmed by 1 base and J by 1 base, 1 base remained unmatched.

The chain uses TRBV11-2 and TRBJ1-5; D might be TRBD1 (5 bases). CDR3 length: 15 amino acids. V was clipped by 0 bases and J by 5 bases, with 11 bases between them. Germline assignment: CDR1 SGHAT and CDR2 FQNNGV. This CDR3 reads CASSLDGGGYQPQHF. The CDR3, as DNA: TGTGCCAGCAGCTTAGACGGGGGGGGTTATCAGCCCCAGCATTTT.